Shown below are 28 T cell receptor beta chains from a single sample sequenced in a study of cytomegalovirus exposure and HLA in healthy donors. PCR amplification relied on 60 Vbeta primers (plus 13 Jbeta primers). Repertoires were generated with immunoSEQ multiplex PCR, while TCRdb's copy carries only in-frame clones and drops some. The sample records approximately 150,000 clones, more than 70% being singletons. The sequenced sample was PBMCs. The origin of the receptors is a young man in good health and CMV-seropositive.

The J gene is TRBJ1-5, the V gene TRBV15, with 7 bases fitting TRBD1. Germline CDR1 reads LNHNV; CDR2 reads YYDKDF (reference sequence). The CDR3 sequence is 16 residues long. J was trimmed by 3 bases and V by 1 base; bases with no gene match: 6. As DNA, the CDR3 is TGTGCCACCAGCAGAGGGAAGGGGGCTAACAATCAGCCCCAGCATTTT. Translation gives CATSRGKGANNQPQHF.

In nucleotides, the CDR3 is TGCGCCAGCAGCCAGAATAGACACACAGGGGTAACCTACAATGAGCAGTTCTTC. As protein: CASSQNRHTGVTYNEQFF. This chain uses TRBV5-1 with TRBJ2-1, with 7 bases fitting TRBD1. V was pared by 4 bases and J by 2 bases, with 15 bases of the junction left unmatched. Per germline, CDR1 SGHRS and CDR2 YFSETQ. This CDR3 has 18 residues.

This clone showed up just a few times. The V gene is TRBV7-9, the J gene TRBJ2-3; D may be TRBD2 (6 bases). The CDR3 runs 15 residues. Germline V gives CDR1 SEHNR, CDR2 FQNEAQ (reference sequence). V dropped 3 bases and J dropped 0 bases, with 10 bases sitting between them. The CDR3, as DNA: TGTGCCAGCAGCTTCGGGGGTGGGAGCACAGATACGCAGTATTTT. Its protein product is CASSFGGGSTDTQYF.

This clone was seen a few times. CDR3 nucleotides: TGTGCCAGCAGCTTGTATGGAAACACCATATATTTT. Protein: CASSLYGNTIYF. The gene calls are TRBV5-4 and TRBJ1-3, with D uncertain. The V end was cut by 1 base, the J end by 3 bases, with 2 bases between. CDR3 size: 12 residues. CDR1 and CDR2 from the germline V gene are SGHNT and YYREEE (reference sequence).

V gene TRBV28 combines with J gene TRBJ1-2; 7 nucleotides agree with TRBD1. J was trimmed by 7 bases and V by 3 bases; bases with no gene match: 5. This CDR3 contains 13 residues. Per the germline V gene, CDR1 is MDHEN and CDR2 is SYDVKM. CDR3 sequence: CASSLQTGSGYTF. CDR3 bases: TGTGCCAGCAGTTTGCAGACAGGGAGTGGCTACACCTTC.

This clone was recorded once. Here the CDR3 reads CASSFIVHETQYF. As DNA, the CDR3 is TGTGCCAGCAGCTTTATAGTCCACGAGACCCAGTACTTC. The gene calls are TRBV7-2 and TRBJ2-5; D call uncertain. The V end was cut by 3 bases, the J end by 5 bases, with 10 bases between. The CDR3 is 13 residues long. Germline-derived CDR1 and CDR2 are SGHTA and FQGNSA.

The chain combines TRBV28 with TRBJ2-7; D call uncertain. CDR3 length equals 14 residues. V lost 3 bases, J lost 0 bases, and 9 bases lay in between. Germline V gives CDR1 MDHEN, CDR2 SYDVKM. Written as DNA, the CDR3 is TGTGCCAGCAGTTTTTCACAGAGCTCCTACGAGCAGTACTTC. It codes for CASSFSQSSYEQYF.

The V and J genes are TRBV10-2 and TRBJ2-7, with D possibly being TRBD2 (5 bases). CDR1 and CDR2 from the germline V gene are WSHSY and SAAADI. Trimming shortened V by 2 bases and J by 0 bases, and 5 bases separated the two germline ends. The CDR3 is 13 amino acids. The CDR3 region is CASSEGSSYEQYF. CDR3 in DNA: TGCGCCAGCAGTGAGGGGAGCTCCTACGAGCAGTACTTC.

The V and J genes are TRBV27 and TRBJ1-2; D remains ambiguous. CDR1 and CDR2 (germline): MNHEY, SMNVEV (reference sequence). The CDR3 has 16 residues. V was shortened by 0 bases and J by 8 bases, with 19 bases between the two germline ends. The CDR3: CASSLSASGRRNGYTF. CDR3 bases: TGTGCCAGCAGTTTATCCGCGTCGGGCAGGAGGAACGGCTACACCTTC.

The CDR3, as DNA: TGTGCCTGGAGCGGGGATAGACACCCGGGGGAGCTGTTTTTT. Protein: CAWSGDRHPGELFF. This rearrangement joins TRBV30 to TRBJ2-2, with D tentatively TRBD2 (5 bases). The germline V gene encodes CDR1 GTSNPN and CDR2 SVGIG (reference sequence). The CDR3 covers 14 residues. The V end was cut by 3 bases, the J end by 8 bases, with 16 bases between. Full variable domain (missing parts from reference TRBV30 and TRBJ2-2): SQTIHQWPATLVQPVGSPLSLECTVEGTSNPNLYWYRQAAGRGLQLLFYSVGIGQISSEVPQNLSASRPQDRQFILSSKKLLLSDSGFYLCAWSGDRHPGELFFGEGSRLTVL.

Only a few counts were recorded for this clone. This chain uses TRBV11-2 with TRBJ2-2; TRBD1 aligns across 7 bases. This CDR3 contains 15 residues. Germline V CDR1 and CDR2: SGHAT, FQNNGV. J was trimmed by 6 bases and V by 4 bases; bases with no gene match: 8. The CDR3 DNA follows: TGTGCCAGCAGCTCCGGGACAGCAACCGCCGGGGAGCTGTTTTTT. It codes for CASSSGTATAGELFF.

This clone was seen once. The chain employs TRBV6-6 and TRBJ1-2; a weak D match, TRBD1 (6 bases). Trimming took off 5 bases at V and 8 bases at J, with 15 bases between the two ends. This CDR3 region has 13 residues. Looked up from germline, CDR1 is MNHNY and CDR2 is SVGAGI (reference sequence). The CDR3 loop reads CASSPSGVDGYTF. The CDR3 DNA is TGTGCCAGCAGTCCGTCAGGGGTGGACGGCTACACCTTC.

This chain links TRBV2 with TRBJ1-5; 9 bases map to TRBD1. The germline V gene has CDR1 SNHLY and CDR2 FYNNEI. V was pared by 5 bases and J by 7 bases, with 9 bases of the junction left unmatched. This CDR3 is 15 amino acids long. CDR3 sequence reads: CASSFDRGSQQPQHF. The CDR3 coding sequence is TGTGCCAGCAGTTTTGACAGGGGGAGTCAGCAGCCCCAGCATTTT.

The CDR3 coding sequence is TGTGCCAGCAGCCAAGAAGGGGGACAGGGACACAATGAGCAGTTCTTC. Its translation: CASSQEGGQGHNEQFF. V gene TRBV4-2 combines with J gene TRBJ2-1; TRBD1 aligns across 9 bases. The ends lost 0 bases at V and 5 bases at J; junction bases unmatched: 5. The CDR3 loop spans 16 amino acids. Germline CDR1 is LGHNA and CDR2 is YNFKEQ.

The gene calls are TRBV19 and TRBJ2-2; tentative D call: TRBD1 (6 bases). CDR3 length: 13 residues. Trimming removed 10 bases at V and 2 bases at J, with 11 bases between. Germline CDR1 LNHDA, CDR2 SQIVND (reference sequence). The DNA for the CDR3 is TGTGCCACTACGGACAGCAACACCGGGGAGCTGTTTTTT. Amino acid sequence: CATTDSNTGELFF.

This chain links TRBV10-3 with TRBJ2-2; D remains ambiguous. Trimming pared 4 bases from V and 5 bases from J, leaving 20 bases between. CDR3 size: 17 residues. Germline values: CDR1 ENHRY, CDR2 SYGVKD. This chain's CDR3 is CAISGVGMGRHTGELFF. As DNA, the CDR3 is TGTGCCATCAGTGGGGTTGGAATGGGCAGGCATACCGGGGAGCTGTTTTTT.

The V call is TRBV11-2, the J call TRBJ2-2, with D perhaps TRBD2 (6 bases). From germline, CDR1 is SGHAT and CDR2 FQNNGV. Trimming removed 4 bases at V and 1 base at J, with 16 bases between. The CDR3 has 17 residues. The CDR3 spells CASSWGEYVGNTGELFF. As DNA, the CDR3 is TGTGCCAGCAGCTGGGGGGAGTACGTCGGGAACACCGGGGAGCTGTTTTTT.

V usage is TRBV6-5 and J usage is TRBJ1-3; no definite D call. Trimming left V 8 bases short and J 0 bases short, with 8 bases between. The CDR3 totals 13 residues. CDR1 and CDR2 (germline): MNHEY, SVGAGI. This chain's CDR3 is CASYTSSGNTIYF. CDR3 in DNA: TGTGCCAGCTATACAAGCTCTGGAAACACCATATATTTT.

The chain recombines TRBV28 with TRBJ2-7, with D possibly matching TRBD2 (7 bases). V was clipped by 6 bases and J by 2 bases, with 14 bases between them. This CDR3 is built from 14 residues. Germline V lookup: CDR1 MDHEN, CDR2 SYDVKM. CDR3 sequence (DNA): TGTGCCAGCAGGTCGGGGGGCCCCACCTACGAGCAGTACTTC. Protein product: CASRSGGPTYEQYF.

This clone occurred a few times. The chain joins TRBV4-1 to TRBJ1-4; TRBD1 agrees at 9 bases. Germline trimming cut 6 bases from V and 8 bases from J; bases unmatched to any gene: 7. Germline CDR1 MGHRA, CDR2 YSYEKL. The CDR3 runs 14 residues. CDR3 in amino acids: CASRPTGGGEKLFF. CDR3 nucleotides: TGCGCCAGCAGGCCGACAGGGGGAGGGGAAAAACTGTTTTTT.

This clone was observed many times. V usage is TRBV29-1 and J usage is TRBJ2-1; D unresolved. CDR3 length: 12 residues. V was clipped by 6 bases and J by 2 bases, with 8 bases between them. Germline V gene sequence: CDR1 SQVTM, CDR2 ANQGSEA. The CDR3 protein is CSVRVTYNEQFF. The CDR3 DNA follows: TGCAGCGTGCGAGTTACCTACAATGAGCAGTTCTTC.

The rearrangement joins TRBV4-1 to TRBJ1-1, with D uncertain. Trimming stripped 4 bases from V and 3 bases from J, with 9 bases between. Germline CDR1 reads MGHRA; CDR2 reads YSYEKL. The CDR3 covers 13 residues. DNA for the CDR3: TGCGCCAGCAGCCCCCAAATTCACACTGAAGCTTTCTTT. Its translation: CASSPQIHTEAFF.

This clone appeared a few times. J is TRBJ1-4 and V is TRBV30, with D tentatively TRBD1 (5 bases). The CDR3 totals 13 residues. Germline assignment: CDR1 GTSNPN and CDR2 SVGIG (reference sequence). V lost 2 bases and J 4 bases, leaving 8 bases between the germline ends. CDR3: CAWSWGVNEKLFF. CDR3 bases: TGTGCCTGGAGTTGGGGGGTTAATGAAAAACTGTTTTTT.

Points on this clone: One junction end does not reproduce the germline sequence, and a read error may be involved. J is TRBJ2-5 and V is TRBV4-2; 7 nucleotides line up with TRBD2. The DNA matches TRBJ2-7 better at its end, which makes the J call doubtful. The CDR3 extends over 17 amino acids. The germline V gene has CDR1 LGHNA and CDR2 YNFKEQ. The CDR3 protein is CTSSQEGEGGLVYEQYF. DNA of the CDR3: TGTACCAGCAGCCAAGAAGGGGAGGGAGGATTAGTTTACGAGCAGTACTTC.

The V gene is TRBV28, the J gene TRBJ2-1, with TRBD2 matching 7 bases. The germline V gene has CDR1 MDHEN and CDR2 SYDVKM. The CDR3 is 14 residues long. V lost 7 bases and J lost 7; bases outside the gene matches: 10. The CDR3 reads CASIGLAVRNEQFF. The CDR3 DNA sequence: TGTGCCAGCATTGGGCTAGCGGTGAGAAATGAGCAGTTCTTC.

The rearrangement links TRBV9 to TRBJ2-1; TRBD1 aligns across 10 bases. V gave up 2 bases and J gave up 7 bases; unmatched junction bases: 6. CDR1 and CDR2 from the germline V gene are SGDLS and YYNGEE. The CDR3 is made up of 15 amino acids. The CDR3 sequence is CASSVGGQGWNEQFF. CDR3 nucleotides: TGTGCCAGCAGCGTCGGGGGACAGGGGTGGAATGAGCAGTTCTTC.

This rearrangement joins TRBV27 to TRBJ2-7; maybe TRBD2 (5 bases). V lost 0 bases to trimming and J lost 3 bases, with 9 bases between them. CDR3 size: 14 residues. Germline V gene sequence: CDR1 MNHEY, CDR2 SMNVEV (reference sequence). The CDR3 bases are TGTGCCAGCAGTTTATCGACGGGATTCTACGAGCAGTACTTC. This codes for CASSLSTGFYEQYF.

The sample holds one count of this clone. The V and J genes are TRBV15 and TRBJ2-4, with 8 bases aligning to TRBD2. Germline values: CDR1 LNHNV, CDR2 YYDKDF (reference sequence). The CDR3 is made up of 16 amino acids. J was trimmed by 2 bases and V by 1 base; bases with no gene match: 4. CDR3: CATSRVAGGSKNIQYF. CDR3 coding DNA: TGTGCCACCAGCAGAGTGGCGGGAGGTTCCAAAAACATTCAGTACTTC. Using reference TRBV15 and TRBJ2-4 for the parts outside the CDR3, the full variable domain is DAMVIQNPRYQVTQFGKPVTLSCSQTLNHNVMYWYQQKSSQAPKLLFHYYDKDFNNEADTPDNFQSRRPNTSFCFLDIRSPGLGDTAMYLCATSRVAGGSKNIQYFGAGTRLSVL.